Reported below is one TCR beta chain. Time point specified: blood from clinic visit 5 months post-surgery; TSC patient then seizure free. The protocol was immunoSEQ multiplex PCR, while the TCRdb copy is restricted to in-frame clones and leaves out a portion. The sample lists under 400,000 clones, over 90% seen once, with about 5.8% in the top ten. The data were obtained in a study of brain T cells in children with intractable seizures. The sequenced sample was peripheral blood, obtained 5 to 6 months after surgery. The sequence was collected from a boy under three years old with tuberous sclerosis and intractable seizures.

In nucleotides, the CDR3 is TGTGCCAGCAGCTTTTTCGGGGGGGAGAAGTATTTT. This translates into CASSFFGGEKYF. This sequence joins TRBV7-3 and TRBJ2-3; 8 nucleotides agree with TRBD2. This CDR3 spans 12 amino acids. CDR1 SGHTA and CDR2 FQGTGA come from the germline V gene. Trimming removed 3 bases from V and 13 bases from J; junction bases left unmatched: 6.